The 21 T cell receptor beta chains presented below share a single source sample, sequenced in a study of blood T cell repertoires in COVID-19. The method was immunoSEQ multiplex PCR; TCRdb's version includes in-frame clones alone and lacks a portion of them. The sample shows about 210,000 clones, less than 85% of them seen only once. The specimen was peripheral blood. The source of these receptors is a woman older than 75 with COVID-19, enrolled during active disease.

This sequence joins TRBV6-2 or TRBV6-3 and TRBJ2-5, with 9 bases lining up with TRBD2. V was clipped by 2 bases and J by 1 base; unmatched bases: 5. Germline V CDR1 and CDR2: MNHEY, SVGEGT. This CDR3 comprises 16 residues. The CDR3 nucleotides are TGTGCCAGCAGTTACGTTCCAGCGGGGGGCCAAGAGACCCAGTACTTC. Its protein is CASSYVPAGGQETQYF.

This chain joins TRBV3-1 (or the pseudogene TRBV3-2) and TRBJ1-4; TRBD1 agrees at 8 bases. The germline V gene encodes CDR1 LGHDT and CDR2 YNNKEL (reference sequence). The CDR3 loop spans 14 amino acids. Trimming at V came to 3 bases and at J to 10 bases, leaving 7 bases not matched to a gene. The CDR3 sequence: CASSQTGTGGKLFF. For the CDR3, the DNA is TGTGCCAGCAGCCAGACCGGGACAGGAGGAAAACTGTTTTTT.

J is TRBJ2-1 and V is TRBV7-3; 7 bases line up with TRBD2. In germline, CDR1 is SGHTA, CDR2 FQGTGA. The CDR3 consists of 14 residues. V trimming: 3 bases; J trimming: 10 bases; junction bases outside the gene matches: 9. CDR3 residues: CASSFMAGASEQFF. Here the CDR3 DNA reads TGTGCCAGCAGCTTCATGGCGGGAGCTTCCGAGCAGTTCTTC. Using reference TRBV7-3 and TRBJ2-1 for the parts outside the CDR3, the full variable domain is GAGVSQTPSNKVTEKGKYVELRCDPISGHTALYWYRQSLGQGPEFLIYFQGTGAADDSGLPNDRFFAVRPEGSVSTLKIQRTERGDSAVYLCASSFMAGASEQFFGPGTRLTVL.

The V call is TRBV7-3, the J call TRBJ2-2; TRBD1 aligns across 7 bases. This CDR3 spans 17 amino acids. V was clipped by 5 bases and J by 1 base; unmatched bases: 10. Germline V gene sequence: CDR1 SGHTA, CDR2 FQGTGA. The CDR3 coding sequence is TGTGCCAGCAGCCCAAATCACAGGGGCCGGAACACCGGGGAGCTGTTTTTT. Translating it yields CASSPNHRGRNTGELFF.

Only a few counts were recorded for this clone. The genes are TRBV5-1 and TRBJ1-2, with 7 bases lining up with TRBD1. The CDR3 spans 14 residues. Germline CDR1 SGHRS, CDR2 YFSETQ. V lost 5 bases to trimming and J lost 8 bases; unmatched junction nucleotides: 12. The CDR3 sequence is CASRPPQGEGGYTF. The CDR3 coding sequence is TGCGCCAGCAGACCCCCTCAGGGGGAAGGCGGCTACACCTTC.

The gene calls are TRBV6-1 and TRBJ1-2; perhaps TRBD1 as D (6 bases). Trimming cost V 1 base and J 3 bases, with 12 bases left between them. Germline V CDR1 and CDR2: MNHNS, SASEGT. This CDR3 spans 15 amino acids. CDR3 in amino acids: CASSEDGGGYYGYTF. In DNA, the CDR3 is TGTGCCAGCAGTGAAGATGGGGGCGGGTACTATGGCTACACCTTC.

The chain employs TRBV5-4 and TRBJ2-2; a possible D gene is TRBD2 (5 bases). V was pared by 0 bases and J by 6 bases, with 12 bases between. Germline lookup yields CDR1 SGHNT and CDR2 YYREEE (reference sequence). The CDR3 has 15 amino acids. The CDR3 reads CASSLAQPEAGELFF. CDR3 DNA sequence: TGTGCCAGCAGCTTGGCTCAGCCGGAGGCCGGGGAGCTGTTTTTT.

This clone has a handful of counts. The chain combines TRBV6-5 with TRBJ1-1; D unclear. Germline V gives CDR1 MNHEY, CDR2 SVGAGI. Trimming pared 5 bases from V and 7 bases from J, leaving 11 bases between. CDR3 length: 12 amino acids. Here the CDR3 DNA reads TGTGCCAGCAGTCTAAACTTCGGTGAAGCTTTCTTT. The encoded protein is CASSLNFGEAFF.

The chain recombines TRBV28 with TRBJ1-6, with D perhaps TRBD1 (6 bases). Looked up from germline, CDR1 is MDHEN and CDR2 is SYDVKM. The CDR3 loop spans 13 amino acids. V shed 10 bases and J shed 9 bases, with 16 bases lying between them. The CDR3 spells CATPQGYRSPLHF. CDR3 nucleotides: TGTGCCACTCCACAGGGTTATCGTTCACCCCTCCACTTT.

The chain recombines TRBV7-9 with TRBJ2-1; 13 bases are a match to TRBD2. The CDR3 has 19 amino acids. J gave up 0 bases and V 1 base, and 6 bases lay outside the gene matches. Germline assignment: CDR1 SEHNR and CDR2 FQNEAQ (reference sequence). The CDR3 coding sequence is TGTGCCAGCAGCTTAGGAAGGGGACTAGCGGGAAGCTCCTACAATGAGCAGTTCTTC. Translating it yields CASSLGRGLAGSSYNEQFF. The full variable domain, rest sourced from reference TRBV7-9 and TRBJ2-1, is DTGVSQNPRHKITKRGQNVTFRCDPISEHNRLYWYRQTLGQGPEFLTYFQNEAQLEKSRLLSDRFSAERPKGSFSTLEIQRTEQGDSAMYLCASSLGRGLAGSSYNEQFFGPGTRLTVL.

The V gene is TRBV5-1, the J gene TRBJ2-1, with D hard to call. Trimming cost V 0 bases and J 7 bases, with 8 bases left between them. The germline V gene encodes CDR1 SGHRS and CDR2 YFSETQ. The CDR3 length is 13 residues. The CDR3 loop reads CASSLGPGNEQFF. In nucleotides, the CDR3 is TGCGCCAGCAGCTTGGGCCCGGGTAATGAGCAGTTCTTC.

The chain uses TRBV28 and TRBJ2-7, with D perhaps matching TRBD2 (6 bases). Germline V gene data show CDR1 as MDHEN and CDR2 as SYDVKM. The CDR3 extends over 15 amino acids. V was cut by 2 bases and J by 5 bases, with 16 bases left in between. The CDR3 is CASSLAGREDDEQYF. The CDR3 nucleotides are TGTGCCAGCAGTTTAGCGGGCAGGGAGGACGACGAGCAGTACTTC.

V usage is TRBV6-4 and J usage is TRBJ2-1; tentatively, D is TRBD1 (8 bases). Germline loops: CDR1 MRHNA, CDR2 SNTAGT. This CDR3 comprises 16 residues. Trimming removed 4 bases at V and 6 bases at J, with 19 bases between. CDR3 protein: CASSVSTGVAGNEQFF. CDR3 bases: TGTGCCAGCAGTGTCTCGACAGGGGTAGCGGGCAATGAGCAGTTCTTC.

The chain recombines TRBV18 with TRBJ1-1; D call uncertain. The V end was cut by 2 bases, the J end by 6 bases, with 16 bases between. CDR1 and CDR2 from the germline V gene are KGHSH and LQKENI. The CDR3 sequence is 15 residues long. The CDR3 is CASSPMRELGAEAFF. Written as DNA, the CDR3 is TGTGCCAGCTCACCAATGCGCGAGCTGGGAGCTGAAGCTTTCTTT. Full variable domain (remainder filled in from reference TRBV18 and TRBJ1-1): NAGVMQNPRHLVRRRGQEARLRCSPMKGHSHVYWYRQLPEEGLKFMVYLQKENIIDESGMPKERFSAEFPKEGPSILRIQQVVRGDSAAYFCASSPMRELGAEAFFGQGTRLTVV.

This clone was found a few times. The rearrangement uses TRBV7-2 and TRBJ1-2; 7 bases agree with TRBD1. The CDR3 totals 13 residues. J gave up 7 bases and V 5 bases, and 7 bases lay outside the gene matches. CDR1 SGHTA and CDR2 FQGNSA come from the germline V gene. This CDR3 is CASSPRQGGGYTF. For the CDR3, the DNA is TGTGCCAGCAGCCCACGACAGGGCGGTGGCTACACCTTC.

This chain uses TRBV6-1 with TRBJ2-7; 7 positions match TRBD1. The CDR3 is 14 residues long. The germline CDR1 and CDR2 sequences are MNHNS and SASEGT. After removal of 2 bases from V and 1 base from J, the junction contained 2 bases not matched to a gene. As DNA, the CDR3 is TGTGCCAGCAGTGAAAAGGGACAGTCCTACGAGCAGTACTTC. It translates to CASSEKGQSYEQYF.

The chain has TRBV6-6 and TRBJ2-5; weak D call: TRBD2 (5 bases). CDR1 MNHNY and CDR2 SVGAGI come from the germline V gene (reference sequence). This CDR3 comprises 13 residues. Trimming stripped 7 bases from V and 2 bases from J, with 11 bases between. The DNA for the CDR3 is TGTGCCAGCAAACCCCCGGGGCAAGAGACCCAGTACTTC. Translation gives CASKPPGQETQYF.

The genes are TRBV5-4 and TRBJ1-6; 9 nucleotides match TRBD1. The CDR3 consists of 15 residues. Unmatched junction bases numbered 6, after V lost 3 bases and J lost 8 bases. Per the germline V gene, CDR1 is SGHNT and CDR2 is YYREEE (reference sequence). The CDR3 DNA sequence: TGTGCCAGCAGCTCCCCGGGACAGGGAGATTCACCCCTCCACTTT. Translating gives CASSSPGQGDSPLHF.

V gene TRBV5-1 combines with J gene TRBJ2-5; 9 positions agree with TRBD2. CDR1 and CDR2 (germline): SGHRS, YFSETQ. V was pared by 3 bases and J by 5 bases, with 5 bases of the junction left unmatched. CDR3 length equals 14 residues. The CDR3 loop reads CASSYGTSSETQYF. The CDR3 DNA sequence: TGCGCCAGCAGCTACGGGACTAGCTCGGAGACCCAGTACTTC.

The genes are TRBV6-5 and TRBJ1-6, with TRBD1 matching over 9 bases. The V and J ends lost 7 bases and 9 bases, in that order; junction bases with no gene match: 1. Germline lookup yields CDR1 MNHEY and CDR2 SVGAGI. This CDR3 is 12 amino acids long. The CDR3 nucleotides are TGTGCCAGCAAACAGGGGGCTTCACCCCTCCACTTT. Amino acids: CASKQGASPLHF.

The CDR3 loop reads CASRSEYEQFF. The CDR3 region has the DNA TGTGCCAGCAGGTCGGAGTATGAGCAGTTCTTC. The chain joins TRBV12-3 or TRBV12-4 to TRBJ2-1; D unresolved. V was cut by 6 bases and J by 8 bases, with 8 bases left in between. The CDR3 is 11 residues long.